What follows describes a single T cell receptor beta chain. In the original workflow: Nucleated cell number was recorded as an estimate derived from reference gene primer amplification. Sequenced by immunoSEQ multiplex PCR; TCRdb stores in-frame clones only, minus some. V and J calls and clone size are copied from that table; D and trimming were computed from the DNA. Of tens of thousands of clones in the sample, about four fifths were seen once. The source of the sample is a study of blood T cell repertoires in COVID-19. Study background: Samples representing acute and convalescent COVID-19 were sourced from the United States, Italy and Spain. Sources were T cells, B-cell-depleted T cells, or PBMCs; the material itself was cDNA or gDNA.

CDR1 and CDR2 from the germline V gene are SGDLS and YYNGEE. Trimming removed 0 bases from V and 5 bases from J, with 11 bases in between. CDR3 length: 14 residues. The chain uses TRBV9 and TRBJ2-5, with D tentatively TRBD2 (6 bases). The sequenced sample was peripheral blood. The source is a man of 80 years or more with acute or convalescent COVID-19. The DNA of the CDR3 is TGTGCCAGCAGCGTAGGCGGGGCACAGGAGACCCAGTACTTC. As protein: CASSVGGAQETQYF.